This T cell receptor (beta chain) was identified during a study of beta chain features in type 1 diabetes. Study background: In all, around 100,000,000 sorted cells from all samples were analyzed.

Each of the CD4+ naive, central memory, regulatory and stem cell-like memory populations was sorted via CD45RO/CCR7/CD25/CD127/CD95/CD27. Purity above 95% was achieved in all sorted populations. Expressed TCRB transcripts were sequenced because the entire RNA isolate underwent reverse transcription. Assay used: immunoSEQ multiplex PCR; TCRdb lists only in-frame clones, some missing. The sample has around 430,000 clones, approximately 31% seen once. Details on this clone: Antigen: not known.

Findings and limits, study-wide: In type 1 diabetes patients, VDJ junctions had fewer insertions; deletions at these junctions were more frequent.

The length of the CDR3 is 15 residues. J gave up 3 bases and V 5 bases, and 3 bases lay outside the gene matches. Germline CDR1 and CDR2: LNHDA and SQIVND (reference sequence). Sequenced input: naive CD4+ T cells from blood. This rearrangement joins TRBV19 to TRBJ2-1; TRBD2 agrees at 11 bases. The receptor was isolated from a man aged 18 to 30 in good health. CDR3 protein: CASSQLAGDYNEQFF. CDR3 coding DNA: TGTGCCAGTAGTCAACTAGCGGGAGACTACAATGAGCAGTTCTTC.